This T cell receptor (beta chain) was observed in a study of PD-L1 blockade in urothelial cancer. The protocol was immunoSEQ multiplex PCR, while the TCRdb copy is restricted to in-frame clones and leaves out a portion. The profile shows tens of thousands of clones, about 85% of them singletons. The V gene end was trimmed by 4 bases and the J gene end by 7 bases; junction bases not matched to a gene: 18. This CDR3 is 18 amino acids long. Germline CDR1 reads SGHRS; CDR2 reads YFSETQ. The V call is TRBV5-1, the J call TRBJ2-4, with 9 nucleotides matching TRBD2. The specimen comprised PBMCs, sampled around atezolizumab (anti-PD-L1) treatment. This sequence originates from a man in his 60s with urothelial cancer. The CDR3 DNA sequence: TGCGCCAGCAGCCGGTACCTAGGGTTAGCGGGGGAGGAGAACATTCAGTACTTC. This translates into CASSRYLGLAGEENIQYF.